Each of the 32 T cell receptor beta chains below was sequenced from the same sample in a study of cytomegalovirus exposure and HLA in healthy donors. PCR employed 60 Vbeta and 13 Jbeta primers. Libraries were prepared by immunoSEQ multiplex PCR; TCRdb keeps only in-frame clonotypes and omits some of them. The table includes under 55,000 clones, 65% to 85% detected once. Sample: PBMCs. The receptors were sampled from a man younger than 30 in good health and CMV-seronegative.

The sample holds a few counts of this clone. This chain links TRBV29-1 with TRBJ2-7; 10 nucleotides align to TRBD2. Per the germline V gene, CDR1 is SQVTM and CDR2 is ANQGSEA. The CDR3 runs 13 residues. The J segment lost 4 bases and the V segment lost 7 bases, leaving 7 bases of the junction unmatched. The CDR3 sequence is CSAQREGQYEQYF. CDR3 coding DNA: TGCAGCGCCCAGCGGGAGGGCCAATACGAGCAGTACTTC.

The chain uses TRBV29-1 and TRBJ2-7; a possible D gene is TRBD2 (5 bases). Germline V gene data show CDR1 as SQVTM and CDR2 as ANQGSEA. Trimming left V 5 bases short and J 6 bases short, with 11 bases between. The CDR3 sequence is 11 residues long. Here the CDR3 reads CSVIRGSEQYF. CDR3 nucleotide sequence: TGCAGCGTTATAAGAGGGAGCGAGCAGTACTTC.

This chain links TRBV25-1 with TRBJ2-2; TRBD2 matches at 9 bases. Germline V gene lookup returns CDR1 MGHDK and CDR2 SYGVNS. This CDR3 region has 15 residues. V shed 6 bases, J shed 4 bases, and the junction held 6 bases outside the gene matches. CDR3 bases: TGTGCCAGCAGACTTAGCGGGAGCTCCACCGGGGAGCTGTTTTTT. This encodes CASRLSGSSTGELFF.

The chain couples TRBV6-5 to TRBJ1-2, with D possibly matching TRBD1 (5 bases). Per germline, CDR1 MNHEY and CDR2 SVGAGI. The CDR3 runs 15 residues. The V end was cut by 0 bases, the J end by 7 bases, with 15 bases between. In nucleotides, the CDR3 is TGTGCCAGCAGTTACTCTCACCCAGGGCTGAGTGGCTACACCTTC. Translating it yields CASSYSHPGLSGYTF.

The chain uses TRBV7-9 and TRBJ2-7, with D possibly TRBD1 on 6 matching bases. The CDR3 sequence is 15 residues long. Deletions cut 1 base from V and 3 bases from J, with 13 bases between. The germline V gene has CDR1 SEHNR and CDR2 FQNEAQ (reference sequence). The CDR3 bases are TGTGCCAGCAGCTTAGGCCAGGGGAGTCTCTACGAGCAGTACTTC. Protein product: CASSLGQGSLYEQYF. The complete variable domain, with remaining parts taken from reference TRBV7-9 and TRBJ2-7, reads DTGVSQNPRHKITKRGQNVTFRCDPISEHNRLYWYRQTLGQGPEFLTYFQNEAQLEKSRLLSDRFSAERPKGSFSTLEIQRTEQGDSAMYLCASSLGQGSLYEQYFGPGTRLTVT.

In its sample, this clone was seen once. The chain recombines TRBV4-3 with TRBJ2-5, with D unresolved. V lost 0 bases, J lost 5 bases, and 13 bases lay in between. CDR1 is LGHNA and CDR2 is YSLEER in the germline V gene. The CDR3 runs 15 residues. Here the CDR3 reads CASSQDFASWETQYF. CDR3 coding DNA: TGCGCCAGCAGCCAAGATTTCGCTAGTTGGGAGACCCAGTACTTC.

CDR3 residues: CASSVGTGHNNEQFF. For the CDR3, the DNA is TGTGCCAGCAGCGTAGGGACAGGGCACAACAATGAGCAGTTCTTC. The chain combines TRBV9 with TRBJ2-1; 8 bases are a match to TRBD1. Looked up from germline, CDR1 is SGDLS and CDR2 is YYNGEE. The CDR3 consists of 15 residues. J lost 5 bases, V lost 0 bases, and 4 bases had no gene match.

This rearrangement joins TRBV6-5 to TRBJ2-1; maybe TRBD1 (5 bases). The CDR3 consists of 12 residues. Germline V gene lookup returns CDR1 MNHEY and CDR2 SVGAGI. V lost 10 bases and J 4 bases, leaving 11 bases between the germline ends. CDR3 DNA sequence: TGTGCCACCCTGGACACTTACAATGAGCAGTTCTTC. Its translation is CATLDTYNEQFF.

This chain links TRBV10-1 with TRBJ2-7, with 8 bases identical to TRBD1. CDR1 and CDR2 (germline): WNHNN, SYGVQD (reference sequence). V was pared by 3 bases and J by 1 base, with 2 bases of the junction left unmatched. The CDR3 length is 14 residues. The CDR3 protein is CASSDGTGSYEQYF. CDR3 in DNA: TGCGCCAGCAGTGATGGGACAGGATCCTACGAGCAGTACTTC.

This clone was recorded only once. The chain recombines TRBV4-1 with TRBJ1-2; maybe TRBD1 (5 bases). Trimming removed 2 bases at V and 2 bases at J, with 15 bases between. This CDR3 region has 16 residues. Germline assignment: CDR1 MGHRA and CDR2 YSYEKL. Here the CDR3 DNA reads TGCGCCAGCAGCCAACCAGTACGGGGGAGGAACTATGGCTACACCTTC. Its protein is CASSQPVRGRNYGYTF.

This chain connects TRBV6-1 to TRBJ1-6, with 9 bases that match TRBD1. The CDR3 contains 17 residues. V lost 2 bases to trimming and J lost 10 bases; unmatched junction nucleotides: 12. Germline CDR1 reads MNHNS; CDR2 reads SASEGT. CDR3 amino acids: CASSERTTGQGISPLHF. CDR3 DNA: TGTGCCAGCAGTGAAAGGACAACGGGACAGGGAATCTCACCCCTCCACTTT.

V usage is TRBV11-3 and J usage is TRBJ2-1; D may be TRBD1 (5 bases). The CDR3 length is 14 residues. In germline, CDR1 is SGHNT, CDR2 YENEEA. The V end lost 0 bases, the J end lost 4 bases, and 7 bases lay between the germline ends. Written as DNA, the CDR3 is TGTGCCAGCAGCTTAGAGACAGCTTACAATGAGCAGTTCTTC. Amino acid sequence: CASSLETAYNEQFF.

V is TRBV30 and J is TRBJ2-7; TRBD2 matches 7 bases. The CDR3 is 16 amino acids. Losses at the gene ends were 0 bases for V and 2 bases for J; bases not matched to a gene: 10. Germline V gene data show CDR1 as GTSNPN and CDR2 as SVGIG (reference sequence). The CDR3 reads CAWSVRTLAVTYEQYF. The CDR3 nucleotides are TGTGCCTGGAGTGTAAGGACCCTAGCGGTTACCTACGAGCAGTACTTC.

This chain links TRBV7-6 with TRBJ2-3; 9 bases are a match to TRBD2. From germline, CDR1 is SGHVS and CDR2 FNYEAQ. This CDR3 contains 15 residues. Trimming removed 4 bases from V and 4 bases from J; junction bases left unmatched: 6. The CDR3 nucleotides read TGTGCCAGCAGCTCACTAGCGGGCGGACCAGATACGCAGTATTTT. It yields the protein CASSSLAGGPDTQYF.

This clone was observed a single time. This chain links TRBV6-5 with TRBJ2-7, with D tentatively TRBD2 (6 bases). In germline, CDR1 is MNHEY, CDR2 SVGAGI. The CDR3 loop spans 14 amino acids. V was trimmed by 6 bases and J by 0 bases, leaving 12 bases between them. CDR3 sequence (DNA): TGTGCCAGCAGCCGCGGGACTTACTCCTACGAGCAGTACTTC. Encoded protein: CASSRGTYSYEQYF.

In this sample, this clone turned up once. The V and J genes are TRBV29-1 and TRBJ2-2, with 9 bases lining up with TRBD1. Germline CDR1 is SQVTM and CDR2 is ANQGSEA. J gave up 4 bases and V 6 bases, and 6 bases lay outside the gene matches. This CDR3 spans 14 amino acids. CDR3 region: CSVGGDRVTGELFF. The CDR3 DNA is TGCAGCGTGGGGGGGGACAGGGTCACCGGGGAGCTGTTTTTT.

The genes are TRBV4-2 and TRBJ2-2; 10 bases agree with TRBD2. V shed 1 base and J 4 bases; nucleotides not matched to a gene: 9. The length of the CDR3 is 18 residues. CDR1 is LGHNA and CDR2 is YNFKEQ in the germline V gene. The CDR3: CASSQGAGGPYGTGELFF. The CDR3 DNA is TGTGCCAGCAGCCAAGGAGCGGGAGGGCCATATGGCACCGGGGAGCTGTTTTTT.

This clone is a singleton in its sample. The J gene is TRBJ2-1, the V gene TRBV15; TRBD2 agrees at 10 bases. The germline V gene has CDR1 LNHNV and CDR2 YYDKDF (reference sequence). CDR3 length: 15 amino acids. Trimming cost V 0 bases and J 5 bases; bases outside gene matches: 1. The CDR3 coding sequence is TGTGCCACCAGCAGAGATCTAGCGGGGGACAATGAGCAGTTCTTC. Protein sequence: CATSRDLAGDNEQFF.

J is TRBJ1-5 and V is TRBV27; a weak D match, TRBD1 (6 bases). V gave up 0 bases and J gave up 4 bases, with 7 bases separating them. Germline V lookup: CDR1 MNHEY, CDR2 SMNVEV (reference sequence). This CDR3 has 14 amino acids. The CDR3 here is CASSLSTGNQPQHF. The CDR3 DNA sequence: TGTGCCAGCAGTTTATCCACAGGGAATCAGCCCCAGCATTTT.

The CDR3, as DNA: TGCGCCAGCAGCAGTAGACAGGGCGTCTCTGGGGCCAACGTCCTGACTTTC. Amino acid sequence: CASSSRQGVSGANVLTF. This chain connects TRBV4-3 to TRBJ2-6, with 7 bases that match TRBD1. Trimming removed 5 bases from V and 0 bases from J; junction bases left unmatched: 7. This CDR3 comprises 17 residues. Germline loops: CDR1 LGHNA, CDR2 YSLEER.

The sample holds one count of this clone. V is TRBV6-5 and J is TRBJ2-1; D unresolved. The CDR3 is made up of 15 amino acids. Trimming pared 9 bases from V and 0 bases from J, leaving 15 bases between. Germline V lookup: CDR1 MNHEY, CDR2 SVGAGI. The CDR3 loop is CASTFRASSYNEQFF. CDR3 bases: TGTGCCAGTACCTTCCGCGCTAGCTCCTACAATGAGCAGTTCTTC.

The chain combines TRBV30 with TRBJ2-7, with D possibly TRBD1 on 6 matching bases. Germline assignment: CDR1 GTSNPN and CDR2 SVGIG (reference sequence). Trimming took off 3 bases at V and 3 bases at J, with 6 bases between the two ends. The CDR3 contains 11 residues. The CDR3 DNA is TGTGCCTGGAGGGACAGCTACGAGCAGTACTTC. Its translation is CAWRDSYEQYF.

This clone showed up just a few times. The rearrangement links TRBV30 to TRBJ1-1; TRBD1 is a possible D gene (5 bases). Germline V gives CDR1 GTSNPN, CDR2 SVGIG (reference sequence). This CDR3 has 13 amino acids. Trimming stripped 4 bases from V and 5 bases from J, with 14 bases between. CDR3 in amino acids: CAWNPQGGTEAFF. DNA of the CDR3: TGTGCCTGGAACCCGCAGGGAGGGACTGAAGCTTTCTTT.

The rearrangement links TRBV7-9 to TRBJ2-1, with D unclear. Germline V gene sequence: CDR1 SEHNR, CDR2 FQNEAQ (reference sequence). Deletions cut 4 bases from V and 3 bases from J, with 7 bases between. This CDR3 has 13 amino acids. CDR3 amino acids: CASSSAGYNEQFF. The CDR3 DNA sequence: TGTGCCAGCAGCTCCGCAGGCTACAATGAGCAGTTCTTC.

The CDR3 DNA sequence: TGCGCCAGCAGCTTCGACTCAACCGGGCCCCAGCATTTT. Its protein is CASSFDSTGPQHF. The chain joins TRBV5-1 to TRBJ1-5; D not certain. Per germline, CDR1 SGHRS and CDR2 YFSETQ. The CDR3 loop spans 13 amino acids. Trimming took off 2 bases at V and 9 bases at J, with 12 bases between the two ends.

The chain recombines TRBV7-2 with TRBJ2-3, with 10 bases identical to TRBD2. Germline lookup yields CDR1 SGHTA and CDR2 FQGNSA. CDR3 length: 13 residues. With 5 bases clipped from V and 14 bases from J, the junction kept 10 bases outside the gene matches. For the CDR3, the DNA is TGTGCCAGCAGCGCGGCAACTAGCGGGATCACGTATTTT. Translation: CASSAATSGITYF.

The V gene is TRBV10-3, the J gene TRBJ2-7; 11 bases are shared with TRBD1. Germline-derived CDR1 and CDR2 are ENHRY and SYGVKD. This CDR3 is 16 amino acids long. The trim removed 0 bases at V and 6 bases at J, leaving 7 bases unmatched. The CDR3 protein is CAISESPGQGAGEQYF. In nucleotides, the CDR3 is TGTGCCATCAGTGAGTCCCCCGGACAGGGGGCGGGCGAGCAGTACTTC.

The chain uses TRBV2 and TRBJ1-4; D may be TRBD1 (6 bases). This CDR3 spans 16 amino acids. CDR1 and CDR2 (germline): SNHLY, FYNNEI. Trimming cost V 8 bases and J 0 bases, with 16 bases left between them. The CDR3, as DNA: TGTGCCAGCCTCCGAGCGGGGGGCCCAACTAATGAAAAACTGTTTTTT. It translates to CASLRAGGPTNEKLFF.

This clone was counted between two and nine times. V gene TRBV6-5 combines with J gene TRBJ1-4; no definite D call. Trimming took off 2 bases at V and 11 bases at J, with 15 bases between the two ends. CDR3 length: 14 amino acids. Germline V gene sequence: CDR1 MNHEY, CDR2 SVGAGI. DNA for the CDR3: TGTGCCAGCAGTTACGGAGCAACCACGGGGAAACTGTTTTTT. Translating it yields CASSYGATTGKLFF.

The chain links TRBV11-2 to TRBJ1-2; D gene unclear. CDR3 size: 14 residues. The V gene's germline CDR1 is SGHAT and CDR2 FQNNGV. The ends were cut back, 0 bases at V and 4 bases at J, with 9 bases in the middle. CDR3 nucleotide sequence: TGTGCCAGCAGCTTAGACTTCCAGGTCTATGGCTACACCTTC. This encodes CASSLDFQVYGYTF. Together with reference TRBV11-2 and TRBJ1-2, the CDR3 gives the full variable domain: EAGVAQSPRYKIIEKRQSVAFWCNPISGHATLYWYQQILGQGPKLLIQFQNNGVVDDSQLPKDRFSAERLKGVDSTLKIQPAKLEDSAVYLCASSLDFQVYGYTFGSGTRLTVV.

This chain uses TRBV6-1 with TRBJ2-4, with a tentative D call TRBD2 (6 bases). V shed 2 bases and J shed 10 bases, with 18 bases lying between them. Germline V gene data show CDR1 as MNHNS and CDR2 as SASEGT. The CDR3 sequence is 15 residues long. The CDR3 reads CASSESAPSARIQYF. The CDR3 DNA follows: TGTGCCAGCAGTGAATCGGCTCCTAGCGCCCGGATTCAGTACTTC.

This chain joins TRBV27 and TRBJ2-7, with 8 positions matching TRBD2. V lost 5 bases to trimming and J lost 3 bases; unmatched junction nucleotides: 6. The CDR3 runs to 14 residues. The germline CDR1 and CDR2 sequences are MNHEY and SMNVEV (reference sequence). DNA for the CDR3: TGTGCCAGCAGTGAGACGGGACTAGTCTACGAGCAGTACTTC. Translating gives CASSETGLVYEQYF.